Described below is a single T cell receptor beta chain sequence and its context. Its cognate antigen has yet to be identified. Base qualities were left out, and no much larger clone turns up one base away. Receptor libraries were prepared by the immunoSEQ multiplex PCR assay. For the multiplex PCR, a mixture combining 60 forward primers for TCR Vbeta segments and 13 reverse primers for TCR Jbeta segments was used. A multiplex PCR assay on genomic DNA amplified the CDR3 region of rearranged TCR beta genes. Amplified TCR beta libraries were sequenced as 87-base-pair reads on the Illumina HiSeq System. The authors' analysis ran thus. A later analysis counted 75 million to 100 million unique TCR beta chains across the approximately 700 repertoires, and 10 million to 11 million of these chains were shared by at least two donors. Raw reads were error-corrected and collapsed into unique sequences by a nearest-neighbor algorithm in which closely related sequences were merged to remove PCR and sequencing errors. V, D and J gene segments were assigned by aligning CDR3 sequences to IMGT reference sequences. For a sequence to be retained, a match of at least six nucleotides to both a V gene segment and a J gene segment was required. A rearrangement was called productive if the CDR3 had no stop codons and remained in frame with V and J, and every other rearrangement was called non-productive. CDR3 was defined according to IMGT convention as the region running from the second conserved V-encoded cysteine to the conserved J-encoded phenylalanine. Sequences without an unambiguous match to a single V gene segment were excluded from the earlier analysis of a few hundred of the donors. An earlier analysis of some 610 of the donors called V segments functional above 56.7% productive rearrangements and segregating when the between-donor standard deviation exceeded 5%. A statistical classification framework was built for diagnosing cytomegalovirus status from the catalog of TCR beta chain sequences. In a later analysis, TCR nucleotide sequences were compared against IMGT/GENE-DB human TR gene sequences so that V and J genes could be assigned. In a later analysis, CDR3 sequences and most-parsimonious VDJ recombination scenarios were assigned using the TCRdist pipeline. In a later analysis, every TCR beta chain was defined by the combination of its CDR3 amino acid sequence and its V-gene family, and reads without a unique V-gene family were dropped. To address suspected cross-contamination and a sequencing artifact, a later analysis removed around 590 highly shared, low-generation-probability nucleotide sequences. In a later analysis, a clonal expansion index for each public chain was calculated from normalized within-repertoire ranks of inferred template counts. In a later analysis, generation probabilities were computed using a VDJ recombination model fitted to out-of-frame rearrangements, and the results were checked against IGoR. In a later analysis, TCR-TCR, TCR-HLA and TCR-CMV co-occurrence was scored with hypergeometric tests, and a repertoire-size bias correction was applied to TCR pairs. A later analysis estimated false discovery rates by permuting HLA or CMV assignments 20 times. A later analysis grouped co-occurring TCRs with DBSCAN, adding TCRdist sequence similarity when clustering within HLA-allele-positive subsets. Repertoires with fewer than 30,000 or more than 120,000 public chains were left out of co-occurrence clustering, as were about 5 repertoires with anomalous nucleotide sharing. Not all clones reach the TCRdb copy of this immuneACCESS table, which keeps in-frame sequences only. Checked studies attribute under half of the gap to unresolved V genes and leave the rest unexplained. V, J and clone size derive from that table, while D and trimming were established from the DNA sequence. For this sample there are over 100,000 clones; roughly 80% appear just once. Together, the top ten hold over 2% of the sample.

This sample stems from a study of cytomegalovirus exposure and HLA in healthy donors listed by TCRdb under 2017. With regard to the full study: An earlier analysis of roughly 500 of the donors reported more than 250 Gb of sequence data and some 100 million unique TCR beta sequences from 150 million to 200 million T cells. An early release that covered about 600 HLA-typed donors contained approximately 300 gigabases of sequencing data and about 84 million unique TCR sequences. The genetic ancestry cluster associated with self-reported Caucasian donors included 81% of the approximately 410 genotyped donors. The study aimed to test whether cataloging public T cell receptors could reveal signatures of past pathogen exposure. The T cell repertoires of several hundred subjects were profiled by immunosequencing and related to cytomegalovirus serostatus. Besides the first cohort of around 700 subjects, a separate validation cohort made up of about 120 different subjects was used. To predict cytomegalovirus infection status, the study combined high-throughput TCR immunosequencing, statistical association of individual TCRs with disease status, and machine learning. A later analysis re-analyzed previously published TCR beta repertoires from 600 to 850 donors and added high-resolution HLA genotyping to study TCR occurrence patterns. Rather than drawing on any new phenotypic data, the later analysis identified candidate immune exposures from TCR beta sequences and the way those sequences occurred across donors. In an earlier analysis of 587 of the donors, high-throughput TCR beta sequencing was used to judge whether each TCR beta V gene segment behaved as functional or pseudogenic. Donor age, sex, ethnicity and CMV serostatus were compiled alongside the repertoire data. Genome-wide SNP genotypes for about three fifths of the roughly 670 donors were used in a later genetic analysis, which treated that subset as a discovery cohort. All discovery cohort repertoires had been generated using a single sequencing platform. Class I and class II HLA loci were covered by the typing at four-digit resolution. Typing coverage differed by locus: A, B, C, DRB1 and DQB1 were typed in about 629-640 donors, DQA1 in approximately 520, DPA1 in 600 to 610, and DPB1 in approximately 450. Roughly five DR-DQ haplotypes were treated as single units for association and clustering because of strong linkage in the cohort. Among around 400 genotyped donors of the cohort, an average of approximately 200,000 unique TCR beta nucleotide sequences was sequenced per donor, of which 15% to 20% were non-productive.

The cohort was made up of 666 healthy bone marrow donors. At the time of sampling, all cohort members were nominally healthy, though unrecorded immune exposures were likely present. The donor was CMV seronegative and belonged to the group of 352 seronegative cohort members. A peripheral blood sample was collected from each donor, and TCR beta sequencing was performed on peripheral blood mononuclear cells. The Qiagen DNeasy Blood Extraction Kit was used to extract genomic DNA from the blood cell samples. Broader findings and caveats from the paper: A few of the identified cytomegalovirus-associated TCR beta chains were confirmed in vitro to be specific for cytomegalovirus antigens. Most CMV-associated TCR beta chains appeared to be HLA-restricted in a later analysis, and the HLA associations seemed to be driven largely by CMV exposure. The earlier analysis of approximately 590 of the donors excluded roughly 17 rarely observed V segments, including chromosome 9 orphons, because counts were too low. A cluster of highly shared sequence variants was judged likely to be a technical artifact of the sequencing pipeline. The authors suggested that the approach could potentially be extended to other disease states and immunological phenotypes. Correlated functional status among segregating V segments might reflect linkage disequilibrium, but an unknown experimental factor could not be ruled out. A total of 150 or so TCR beta chains were listed by the study as associated with cytomegalovirus. According to a later analysis, TCR association rates differed among HLA loci, with DRB1 alleles showing the most associated TCRs and HLA-C alleles showing the fewest. Compared with the approximately 670-donor mean, donors in an Asian-associated ancestry cluster had fewer N-insertions in productive TCRs, according to a later genetic analysis. A further reported finding was that TCR beta sequences accurately predicted the HLA-A and HLA-B alleles for most subjects in the first cohort. Roughly uniform sequencing depth across donors was assumed in presence/absence analyses, although this assumption may not hold. A later analysis reported that several top co-occurrence clusters appeared linked to parvovirus B19, influenza, CMV and Epstein-Barr virus. In a later analysis, HLA-associated TCR beta chains showed more clonal expansion and lower generation probabilities than non-associated chains that were equally common. Because HLA typing was missing for some donors at each locus, association tests included only the typed subset. Most TCR sequences were observed very rarely across donors, whereas some public TCRs were present in many individuals. CMV serostatus was the only immune exposure information available for the cohort. This cohort had only TCR beta chains sequenced, and the lack of alpha or paired-chain data limited which features could be detected. Because the 87-base-pair reads could not distinguish some IMGT-functional V segments, including TRBV6-2 and TRBV6-3, those segments were excluded. In both the original and validation cohorts, the classifier was reported to diagnose cytomegalovirus status with high specificity and sensitivity. In a later analysis, some 18,000 TCR beta sequences were associated with specific HLA alleles at a false discovery rate of 0.05. An earlier analysis of approximately 540 of the donors showed that most TCR beta V segments appeared in productive rearrangements either about 87% or about 30% of the time, which broadly matched IMGT annotations. An association between a missense DCLRE1C variant and V-gene and J-gene trimming of TCR beta chains was found in a later genetic analysis and replicated in an independent cohort. Assigning TCR associations to individual alleles was difficult when HLA alleles, especially DR and DQ, strongly co-occurred.

V lost 7 bases and J lost 4 bases; the stretch between them is 11 bases long. The CDR3 covers 13 residues, taking in both the cysteine and the phenylalanine. Only the CDR3 DNA is retained, 39 bases long and in frame from the first base. From a lookup of the germline V gene (reference sequence), CDR1 and CDR2 are SEHNR and FQNEAQ. This chain joins TRBV7-9 to TRBJ1-3; no D gene is confidently identified. The clonotype originates from a young man in good health and CMV-seronegative. Sequences were obtained from PBMCs. The sequenced DNA is TGTGCCAGCACCCCTCGGGGAGGAAACACCATATATTTT. This codes for CASTPRGGNTIYF. The reference TRBV7-9 and TRBJ1-3 proteins fill in what lies around the CDR3, so the full variable domain reads DTGVSQNPRHKITKRGQNVTFRCDPISEHNRLYWYRQTLGQGPEFLTYFQNEAQLEKSRLLSDRFSAERPKGSFSTLEIQRTEQGDSAMYLCASTPRGGNTIYFGEGSWLTVV.